The 6 T cell receptor beta chains listed next were all sequenced from one sample in a study of blood T cell repertoires in COVID-19. The assay was immunoSEQ multiplex PCR, and TCRdb's table has in-frame clones only and misses some. The sample lists about 210,000 clones, roughly 90% occurring once. The specimen sequenced was peripheral blood. The source is a woman aged 40 to 50 with acute or convalescent COVID-19.

This clone showed up just once. The CDR3 is CASSSQGAWGYTF. CDR3 sequence (DNA): TGTGCCAGCAGCTCACAGGGGGCGTGGGGCTACACCTTC. The chain links TRBV3-1 (or the pseudogene TRBV3-2) to TRBJ1-2, with TRBD1 matching 9 bases. This CDR3 spans 13 amino acids. J gave up 8 bases and V 5 bases, and 6 bases lay outside the gene matches. CDR1 is LGHDT, CDR2 YNNKEL, per germline (reference sequence).

The rearrangement uses TRBV18 and TRBJ1-1, with 9 bases lining up with TRBD1. This CDR3 is built from 16 residues. V lost 2 bases and J lost 7; bases outside the gene matches: 11. CDR1 is KGHSH and CDR2 is LQKENI in the germline V gene. The chain's CDR3 is CASSPNPGTGRNEAFF. The CDR3 region has the DNA TGTGCCAGCTCACCAAACCCGGGGACAGGGAGGAATGAAGCTTTCTTT.

The CDR3 sequence is CALATGYYPSDTQYF. CDR3 in DNA: TGTGCCCTCGCTACAGGGTATTATCCTTCAGATACGCAGTATTTT. This rearrangement joins TRBV7-3 to TRBJ2-3, with a tentative D call TRBD1 (6 bases). V lost 11 bases, J lost 4 bases, and 22 bases lay in between. Germline V CDR1 and CDR2: SGHTA, FQGTGA. The length of the CDR3 is 15 residues.

The chain joins TRBV19 to TRBJ2-7, with 9 bases fitting TRBD1. Per the germline V gene, CDR1 is LNHDA and CDR2 is SQIVND (reference sequence). The CDR3 is made up of 13 amino acids. V shed 4 bases and J 4 bases; nucleotides not matched to a gene: 2. The CDR3 loop reads CASSKDRGYEQYV. CDR3 nucleotide sequence: TGTGCCAGTAGTAAGGACAGGGGATACGAGCAGTACGTC.

The J gene is TRBJ2-5, the V gene TRBV6-6, with 8 bases identical to TRBD2. From germline, CDR1 is MNHNY and CDR2 SVGAGI (reference sequence). J lost 4 bases, V lost 5 bases, and 12 bases had no gene match. The CDR3 spans 16 residues. Here the CDR3 reads CASSQSRAGGGETQYF. The CDR3 DNA reads TGTGCCAGCAGTCAGAGCCGCGCGGGGGGTGGAGAGACCCAGTACTTC.

This rearrangement joins TRBV11-2 to TRBJ2-3, with 9 bases fitting TRBD2. Germline lookup yields CDR1 SGHAT and CDR2 FQNNGV. The CDR3 extends over 14 amino acids. V trimming: 0 bases; J trimming: 6 bases; junction bases outside the gene matches: 1. CDR3 region: CASSLETSGDTQYF. The CDR3 region has the DNA TGTGCCAGCAGCTTAGAGACTAGCGGTGATACGCAGTATTTT.